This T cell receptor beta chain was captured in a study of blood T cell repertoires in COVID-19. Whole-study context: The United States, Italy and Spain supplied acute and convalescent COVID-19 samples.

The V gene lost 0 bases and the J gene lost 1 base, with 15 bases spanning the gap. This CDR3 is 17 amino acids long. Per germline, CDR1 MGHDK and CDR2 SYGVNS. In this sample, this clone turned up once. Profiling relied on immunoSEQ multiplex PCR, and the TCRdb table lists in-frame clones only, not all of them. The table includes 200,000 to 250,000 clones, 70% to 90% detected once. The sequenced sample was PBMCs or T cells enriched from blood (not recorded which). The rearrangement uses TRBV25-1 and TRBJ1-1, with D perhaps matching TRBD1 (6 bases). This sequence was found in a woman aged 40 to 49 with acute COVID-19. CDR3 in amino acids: CASSEYAAGEGNTEAFF. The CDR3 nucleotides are TGTGCCAGCAGTGAATATGCGGCAGGGGAAGGGAACACTGAAGCTTTCTTT.